What follows are 8 T cell receptor beta chains derived from one specimen sequenced in a study of T cell changes during pregnancy in multiple sclerosis. The repertoire was sequenced with immunoSEQ multiplex PCR; TCRdb's copy has only in-frame clones and lacks some. The sample holds roughly 64,000 clones, roughly 87% seen once. The sample was peripheral blood, taken in the third trimester of pregnancy. Source of these receptors: a female donor in good health, enrolled as a control in a pregnancy study.

This chain uses TRBV7-9 with TRBJ2-7; D is possibly TRBD2 (5 bases). Trimming left V 3 bases short and J 2 bases short, with 14 bases between. CDR3 size: 15 residues. Looked up from germline, CDR1 is SEHNR and CDR2 is FQNEAQ (reference sequence). CDR3 in DNA: TGTGCCAGCAGCTTTGGACTTCATGGGACCTACGAGCAGTACTTC. It translates to CASSFGLHGTYEQYF.

The J gene is TRBJ1-4, the V gene TRBV27, with 7 nucleotides matching TRBD1. This CDR3 spans 15 amino acids. Germline CDR1 reads MNHEY; CDR2 reads SMNVEV (reference sequence). The V gene end was trimmed by 0 bases and the J gene end by 6 bases; junction bases not matched to a gene: 4. This CDR3 is CASSLSFRGDEKLFF. CDR3 DNA sequence: TGTGCCAGCAGTTTATCCTTCAGGGGGGATGAAAAACTGTTTTTT.

The gene calls are TRBV9 and TRBJ2-1; tentative D call: TRBD2 (6 bases). CDR1 SGDLS and CDR2 YYNGEE come from the germline V gene. CDR3 length equals 15 residues. The V end lost 3 bases, the J end lost 3 bases, and 13 bases lay between the germline ends. DNA of the CDR3: TGTGCCAGCAGCGGGGAGCGGGCCCACTACAATGAGCAGTTCTTC. Residues: CASSGERAHYNEQFF.

The V gene is TRBV9, the J gene TRBJ2-5, with a possible D match to TRBD2 (5 bases). CDR1 SGDLS and CDR2 YYNGEE come from the germline V gene. V shed 4 bases and J shed 3 bases, with 13 bases lying between them. The CDR3 is 14 residues long. The CDR3 bases are TGTGCCAGCAGCCCACGATATAGCGAAGAGACCCAGTACTTC. Its translation: CASSPRYSEETQYF.

The gene calls are TRBV7-2 and TRBJ2-1; 7 bases match TRBD1. The germline V gene encodes CDR1 SGHTA and CDR2 FQGNSA. The CDR3 covers 14 residues. The V gene end was trimmed by 3 bases and the J gene end by 6 bases; junction bases not matched to a gene: 5. The CDR3 DNA follows: TGTGCCAGCAGCTTGGGACAGCCCCCCAATGAGCAGTTCTTC. Translated: CASSLGQPPNEQFF.

This clone appeared once. The rearrangement joins TRBV10-1 to TRBJ2-3, with 7 positions matching TRBD1. With 4 bases clipped from V and 0 bases from J, the junction kept 4 bases outside the gene matches. The CDR3 consists of 15 residues. Per the germline V gene, CDR1 is WNHNN and CDR2 is SYGVQD (reference sequence). CDR3 sequence: CASSVGQPSTDTQYF. CDR3 bases: TGCGCCAGCAGTGTGGGACAGCCTAGCACAGATACGCAGTATTTT.

A single count supports this clone. V gene TRBV6-1 combines with J gene TRBJ2-7; D gene ambiguous. Germline V gives CDR1 MNHNS, CDR2 SASEGT. The CDR3 is made up of 13 amino acids. Trimming removed 0 bases from V and 4 bases from J, with 7 bases in between. DNA for the CDR3: TGTGCCAGCAGTGAAGCGCGCCGTTACGAGCAGTACTTC. Translated, it gives CASSEARRYEQYF.

This chain joins TRBV6-5 and TRBJ1-2, with 7 bases that match TRBD1. V lost 6 bases to trimming and J lost 0 bases; unmatched junction nucleotides: 4. In germline, CDR1 is MNHEY, CDR2 SVGAGI. The CDR3 totals 14 residues. The CDR3 nucleotides are TGTGCCAGCAGACTAGACAGGGCTAACTATGGCTACACCTTC. Protein sequence: CASRLDRANYGYTF.